Listed below are T cell receptor beta chains from one sample, sequenced in a study of CD8 T cells in ankylosing spondylitis. Each CDR3 protein is one row after TCRdb ran MiXCR on the 5' RACE reads. This table holds 220,000 or so distinct CDR3 sequences, 15% to 20% found once. Sequencing was done on a sample of blood, either unsorted or a sorted T cell fraction (not recorded which). The origin of the receptors is a male donor with ankylosing spondylitis. The CDR3 runs from the conserved cysteine through the conserved F or W. The order of the fields is V gene, clone size, D gene, J gene, CDR3 protein, CDR3 DNA. A D gene is named only where the DNA matches it firmly. Not every row has a clone size; where given, it reads once, few, many or a size class.

>TRBV4-1|many|NA|TRBJ1-2
CASSQVAGRVYGYTF
TGCGCCAGCAGCCAAGTAGCGGGCAGGGTCTATGGCTACACCTTC
>TRBV6-1|NA|NA|TRBJ2-7
CATKAGGQTSYEQYF
TGTGCCACAAAGGCCGGGGGACAAACCTCCTACGAGCAGTACTTC
>TRBV19|NA|TRBD1|TRBJ1-5
CASTTWDRDQPQHF
TGTGCCAGTACCACCTGGGACAGGGATCAGCCCCAGCATTTT
>TRBV29-1|few|TRBD1|TRBJ2-7
CSVVRTGDDSELLDIYEQYF
TGCAGCGTTGTTCGGACAGGGGATGATTCCGAACTCTTAGACATCTACGAGCAGTACTTC
>TRBV9|few|NA|TRBJ1-1
CASSVGMNTEAFF
TGTGCCAGCAGCGTAGGGATGAACACTGAAGCTTTCTTT
>TRBV7-9|many|TRBD2|TRBJ2-7
CASSPLAGNGVEQYF
TGTGCCAGCAGCCCTCTAGCGGGGAATGGCGTGGAGCAGTACTTC
>TRBV15|NA|NA|TRBJ2-5
CATSTGFGETQYF
TGTGCCACCAGCACAGGGTTCGGGGAGACCCAGTACTTC
>TRBV9|NA|NA|TRBJ2-2
CASSVWERANTGELFF
TGTGCCAGCAGCGTATGGGAGAGGGCGAACACCGGGGAGCTGTTTTTT
>TRBV12-3/TRBV12-4|NA|NA|TRBJ2-1
CASSLAGNHEQFF
TGTGCCAGCAGTTTAGCAGGGAACCATGAGCAGTTCTTC
>TRBV5-1|few|NA|TRBJ2-7
CASSWLGTYEQYF
TGCGCCAGCAGCTGGCTAGGGACCTACGAGCAGTACTTC
>TRBV11-2|once|TRBD2|TRBJ2-7
CASTFGTSKTYEQYF
TGTGCCAGCACCTTCGGGACTAGCAAAACCTACGAGCAGTACTTC
>TRBV4-2|NA|TRBD1|TRBJ2-6
CASSQDLGQGSGANVLTF
TGTGCCAGCAGCCAAGATCTGGGACAGGGATCCGGGGCCAACGTCCTGACTTTC
>TRBV4-1|few|NA|TRBJ2-3
CASSQLRDTQYF
TGCGCCAGCAGCCAATTACGAGATACGCAGTATTTT
>TRBV5-1|few|NA|TRBJ1-1
CASSSSDTEAFF
TGCGCCAGCAGCTCGTCCGACACTGAAGCTTTCTTT
>TRBV5-1|few|NA|TRBJ1-1
CASQKQDWAMNTEAFF
TGCGCCAGCCAAAAACAGGATTGGGCCATGAACACTGAAGCTTTCTTT
>TRBV3-1|NA|NA|TRBJ1-1
CASSQQNTEAFF
TGTGCCAGCAGCCAGCAGAACACTGAAGCTTTCTTT
>TRBV14|NA|TRBD2|TRBJ2-1
CASSRREAGRNEQFF
TGTGCCAGCAGCCGTAGAGAAGCGGGGAGGAATGAGCAGTTCTTC
>TRBV12-3/TRBV12-4|NA|NA|TRBJ1-5
CASGVTDNQPQHF
TGTGCCAGTGGCGTGACTGACAATCAGCCCCAGCATTTT
>TRBV12-3/TRBV12-4|NA|NA|TRBJ1-1
CASTWQGMNTEAFF
TGTGCCAGCACCTGGCAGGGGATGAACACTGAAGCTTTCTTT
>TRBV29-1|NA|NA|TRBJ2-5
CSVEVVGQETQYF
TGCAGCGTTGAAGTGGTGGGCCAAGAGACCCAGTACTTC
>TRBV27|NA|NA|TRBJ2-2
CASSLGEYGDTGELFF
TGTGCCAGCAGTTTAGGGGAGTACGGCGATACCGGGGAGCTGTTTTTT
>TRBV20-1|NA|NA|TRBJ2-5
CSASDRSQETQYF
TGCAGTGCTAGCGACAGGTCACAAGAGACCCAGTACTTC
>TRBV7-6|few|NA|TRBJ1-4
CASSLFVRQGGGGEKLFF
TGTGCCAGCAGCTTATTTGTTAGGCAGGGAGGAGGTGGTGAAAAACTGTTTTTT
>TRBV12-3/TRBV12-4|NA|TRBD1|TRBJ1-2
CASSRGDYGYTF
TGTGCCAGCAGCAGGGGGGACTATGGCTACACCTTC
>TRBV9|few|NA|TRBJ2-1
CASSVGEHGWERGRYNEQFF
TGTGCCAGCAGCGTAGGGGAGCACGGCTGGGAGCGCGGTCGTTACAATGAGCAGTTCTTC
>TRBV2|NA|TRBD2|TRBJ2-1
CASTEDVLAGDNEQFF
TGTGCCAGCACCGAGGATGTACTAGCGGGAGACAATGAGCAGTTCTTC
>TRBV28|NA|TRBD1|TRBJ2-5
CASSSLGTGLGETQYF
TGTGCCAGCAGTTCCCTCGGGACAGGGTTGGGAGAGACCCAGTACTTC
>TRBV13|few|TRBD2|TRBJ2-1
CASSPTSGEYNEQFF
TGTGCCAGCAGCCCAACGAGCGGGGAGTACAATGAGCAGTTCTTC
>TRBV29-1|NA|NA|TRBJ2-1
CSVEGTDIDNEQFF
TGCAGCGTTGAAGGCACGGATATTGACAATGAGCAGTTCTTC
>TRBV11-1|few|TRBD2|TRBJ2-1
CASSLDPGLAGVSSSNEQFF
TGTGCCAGCAGCTTAGATCCGGGACTAGCGGGAGTATCGTCCTCCAATGAGCAGTTCTTC
>TRBV4-2|few|TRBD2|TRBJ2-2
CASSHGLAGGTGELFF
TGTGCCAGCAGCCACGGACTAGCGGGAGGGACCGGGGAGCTGTTTTTT
>TRBV5-1|NA|TRBD1|TRBJ2-5
CAGTAGDSQYF
TGCGCCGGAACCGCAGGGGACAGTCAGTACTTC
>TRBV7-9|few|TRBD2|TRBJ2-7
CASSTGTAGLAGDEQYF
TGTGCCAGCAGCACTGGGACAGCGGGACTAGCGGGAGACGAGCAGTACTTC
>TRBV7-9|few|TRBD2|TRBJ2-3
CASSLLAGDSDTQYF
TGTGCCAGCAGCCTTCTAGCGGGGGATTCAGATACGCAGTATTTT
>TRBV4-1|few|NA|TRBJ2-1
CASSSWAASSYNEQFF
TGCGCCAGCAGCTCGTGGGCGGCAAGCTCCTACAATGAGCAGTTCTTC
>TRBV12-3/TRBV12-4|NA|TRBD2|TRBJ2-5
CASSLGASGSETQYF
TGTGCCAGCAGTCTGGGAGCTAGCGGGAGCGAGACCCAGTACTTC
>TRBV12-3/TRBV12-4|few|TRBD1|TRBJ1-1
CASRIIQGIDTEAFF
TGTGCCAGCAGAATTATACAGGGGATTGACACTGAAGCTTTCTTT
>TRBV28|few|NA|TRBJ1-1
CASSFAGYTEAFF
TGTGCCAGCAGTTTCGCAGGGTACACTGAAGCTTTCTTT
>TRBV12-3/TRBV12-4|few|NA|TRBJ1-5
CASSLGRGSNQPQHF
TGTGCCAGCAGTTTAGGGAGGGGTAGCAATCAGCCCCAGCATTTT
>TRBV15|few|NA|TRBJ2-7
CATSRDKGTGLEQYF
TGTGCCACCAGCAGAGATAAGGGTACAGGGCTCGAGCAGTACTTC
>TRBV9|NA|NA|TRBJ1-1
CASSVAGGRNTEAFF
TGTGCCAGCAGCGTAGCTGGGGGGAGGAACACTGAAGCTTTCTTT
>TRBV7-3|few|NA|TRBJ2-1
CASSQLSWNEQFF
TGTGCCAGCAGCCAACTATCCTGGAATGAGCAGTTCTTC
>TRBV2|few|TRBD2|TRBJ2-3
CASTPSTSGGAKDTQYF
TGTGCCAGCACCCCTTCTACTAGCGGGGGGGCGAAAGATACGCAGTATTTT